Shown below are 8 T cell receptor beta chains from a single sample sequenced in a study of blood T cell repertoires in COVID-19. Repertoires were generated with immunoSEQ multiplex PCR, while TCRdb's copy carries only in-frame clones and drops some. Among fewer than 250,000 clones, more than 70% were seen once, and the ten largest hold roughly 7.6%. What was sequenced was peripheral blood. Receptors were obtained from a woman aged 45-65 years with acute or convalescent COVID-19.

This clone was seen a single time. The CDR3 nucleotides read TGCGCCAGTTCCAACAGGGGGAGAGTGGAGACCCAGTACTTC. Translation: CASSNRGRVETQYF. The chain employs TRBV10-1 and TRBJ2-5, with TRBD1 matching 8 bases. V shed 9 bases and J 5 bases; nucleotides not matched to a gene: 11. The CDR3 length is 14 residues. Germline V gene sequence: CDR1 WNHNN, CDR2 SYGVQD (reference sequence).

This clone was observed a few times. V is TRBV5-1 and J is TRBJ2-7; TRBD1 is a possible D gene (5 bases). V lost 2 bases to trimming and J lost 7 bases, with 13 bases between them. The CDR3 consists of 13 residues. The germline V gene encodes CDR1 SGHRS and CDR2 YFSETQ. In DNA form, the CDR3 reads TGCGCCAGCAGCTTTACAGGACAACTAGAGCAGTACTTC. This translates into CASSFTGQLEQYF.

This rearrangement joins TRBV6-5 to TRBJ2-7; D remains unclear. CDR1 is MNHEY, CDR2 SVGAGI, per germline. The V gene lost 7 bases and the J gene lost 9 bases, with 10 bases spanning the gap. The CDR3 contains 10 residues. CDR3 protein: CASNRQLQYF. CDR3 in DNA: TGTGCCAGCAACCGTCAACTGCAGTACTTC.

This chain's CDR3 is CASSPEEQGIWGYTF. The CDR3 DNA reads TGTGCCAGCAGTCCCGAGGAACAGGGTATATGGGGCTACACCTTC. The genes are TRBV2 and TRBJ1-2; perhaps TRBD1 as D (6 bases). Germline V gene data show CDR1 as SNHLY and CDR2 as FYNNEI. This CDR3 has 15 amino acids. V was pared by 5 bases and J by 8 bases, with 21 bases between.

The CDR3 nucleotides read TGTGCCAGCAGTTCAGGGACAGGGAACGGCTACACCTTC. This gives the protein CASSSGTGNGYTF. The genes are TRBV27 and TRBJ1-2; TRBD1 agrees at 9 bases. Trimming took 4 bases from V and 8 from J; bases not matched to a gene: 5. The V gene's germline CDR1 is MNHEY and CDR2 SMNVEV (reference sequence). The CDR3 consists of 13 residues.

The chain uses TRBV11-3 and TRBJ1-3, with 7 nucleotides matching TRBD1. The CDR3 loop spans 16 amino acids. The J segment lost 7 bases and the V segment lost 1 base, leaving 10 bases of the junction unmatched. CDR1 SGHNT and CDR2 YENEEA come from the germline V gene. This chain's CDR3 is CASSLAGGTLWNTIYF. CDR3 coding DNA: TGTGCCAGCAGCTTAGCAGGGGGAACACTTTGGAACACCATATATTTT.

The chain combines TRBV27 with TRBJ2-7; possibly TRBD2 for D (5 bases). Germline V gene sequence: CDR1 MNHEY, CDR2 SMNVEV (reference sequence). The CDR3 has 13 residues. Between the trimmed V and J ends, which lost 2 bases and 7 bases, there was a span of 12 bases. This CDR3 reads CASSLGGRGEQYF. The CDR3 nucleotides read TGTGCCAGCAGTTTAGGTGGACGGGGTGAGCAGTACTTC.

The CDR3 loop reads CASSLGQGNYEQYF. CDR3 sequence (DNA): TGTGCCAGCAGCTTGGGACAGGGTAACTACGAGCAGTACTTC. The chain couples TRBV11-2 to TRBJ2-7, with 9 bases lining up with TRBD1. CDR3 size: 14 residues. V dropped 3 bases and J dropped 3; count of bases not matched to a gene: 3. Germline V gene data show CDR1 as SGHAT and CDR2 as FQNNGV.